This T cell receptor (beta chain) was sequenced in a study of cytomegalovirus exposure and HLA in healthy donors. Sequencing used immunoSEQ multiplex PCR; TCRdb keeps in-frame clones, though not all of them. Of tens of thousands of clones listed, 96% are singletons. Per germline, CDR1 LNHDA and CDR2 SQIVND (reference sequence). With 6 bases clipped from V and 3 bases from J, the junction kept 12 bases outside the gene matches. CDR3 size: 16 residues. This clone occurred once. The chain combines TRBV19 with TRBJ2-3; 7 bases line up with TRBD2. The TCR was taken from a man younger than 30 in good health and CMV-seronegative. Material: PBMCs. CDR3 nucleotide sequence: TGTGCCAGTAGGGAGCGGGGATTAGCGGAGACAGATACGCAGTATTTT. The encoded protein is CASRERGLAETDTQYF.